The 19 T cell receptor beta chains reported below all come from one sample, sequenced in a study of T cell repertoires in cytomegalovirus infection. Via MiXCR, TCRdb re-called the reads, giving one row per CDR3 protein. The sample contains about 700,000 distinct CDR3 sequences, around 30% of which appear only once. These TCRs are of unknown antigen specificity. This sample comprised cultured PBMCs, obtained from culture after CMV antigen stimulation. The receptors come from a human donor in good health (CMV status not recorded). Some clones in this sample may be carry-over from other donors' samples.

This clonotype came up a few times. The V call is TRBV6-1, the J call TRBJ2-7; 10 bases are a match to TRBD2. J gave up 1 base and V 5 bases, and 8 bases lay outside the gene matches. CDR3 length equals 16 residues. Looked up from germline, CDR1 is MNHNS and CDR2 is SASEGT. The CDR3 loop is CASSTGTSVLSYEQYF. CDR3 bases: TGTGCCAGCAGTACCGGGACTAGCGTTCTTTCCTACGAGCAGTACTTC.

This clonotype was counted at least ten times. The chain links TRBV10-3 to TRBJ2-2, with D unclear. Trimming shortened V by 10 bases and J by 5 bases, and 17 bases separated the two germline ends. CDR3 length: 14 amino acids. Looked up from germline, CDR1 is ENHRY and CDR2 is SYGVKD. CDR3 DNA sequence: TGTGCCACCCCCCAGACCCTAGAGACCGGGGAGCTGTTTTTT. Amino acids: CATPQTLETGELFF.

This clonotype showed up just a few times. V gene TRBV6-1 combines with J gene TRBJ2-3, with a weak D call TRBD2 (5 bases). From germline, CDR1 is MNHNS and CDR2 SASEGT. The V gene lost 6 bases and the J gene lost 1 base, with 11 bases spanning the gap. The CDR3 covers 14 residues. The CDR3 here is CASSRGSGTDTQYF. Here the CDR3 DNA reads TGTGCCAGCAGCCGGGGTAGCGGCACAGATACGCAGTATTTT.

This clonotype was observed a handful of times. This sequence joins TRBV12-3 or TRBV12-4 and TRBJ2-4; TRBD2 agrees at 14 bases. V shed 6 bases and J 8 bases; nucleotides not matched to a gene: 6. CDR3 length: 15 amino acids. Here the CDR3 DNA reads TGTGCCAGCAGGCCCGGACTAGCGGGGGGTTACATTCAGTACTTC. Its protein product is CASRPGLAGGYIQYF.

V is TRBV7-2 and J is TRBJ2-3; tentative D call: TRBD2 (5 bases). There are 13 residues in the CDR3. Germline V gene sequence: CDR1 SGHTA, CDR2 FQGNSA. V shed 3 bases and J shed 4 bases, with 8 bases lying between them. CDR3: CASSFGGSDTQYF. CDR3 sequence (DNA): TGTGCCAGCAGCTTCGGCGGGTCAGATACGCAGTATTTT.

V and J are TRBV4-1 and TRBJ2-3, with 9 bases matching TRBD2. V shed 0 bases, J shed 0 bases, and the junction held 13 bases outside the gene matches. Germline V gene sequence: CDR1 MGHRA, CDR2 YSYEKL. The CDR3 consists of 20 residues. The CDR3 DNA reads as TGCGCCAGCAGCCAAGAGAGGGTCCTAGCGGGATCTTCTAGCACAGATACGCAGTATTTT. This sequence encodes CASSQERVLAGSSSTDTQYF.

This clonotype was found a few times. The CDR3 spells CASRARTGRWEQYF. CDR3 bases: TGTGCCAGTAGGGCTCGGACAGGGCGTTGGGAGCAGTACTTC. The V gene is TRBV19, the J gene TRBJ2-7, with TRBD1 matching 8 bases. The CDR3 spans 14 residues. V was clipped by 6 bases and J by 7 bases; unmatched bases: 11. Germline V gives CDR1 LNHDA, CDR2 SQIVND (reference sequence).

Regarding this clonotype: It is likely a read error, because the conserved phenylalanine at the end of the CDR3 is missing. The chain uses TRBV12-3 or TRBV12-4 and TRBJ2-3; TRBD1 is a possible D gene (7 bases). This CDR3 is 14 amino acids long. The chain's CDR3 is CASRTAGGTETQYS. In DNA, the CDR3 is TGTGCCAGCAGGACTGCAGGGGGGACAGAAACGCAGTATTCT.

This clonotype was recorded once. The chain recombines TRBV4-1 with TRBJ1-5, with no clear D. The CDR3 has 15 residues. The germline CDR1 and CDR2 sequences are MGHRA and YSYEKL. The V and J ends lost 1 base and 4 bases respectively, with 11 bases between them. The CDR3 reads CASSQVLGINQPQHF. CDR3 bases: TGCGCCAGCAGCCAAGTTTTGGGAATTAATCAGCCCCAGCATTTT.

The rearrangement uses TRBV7-6 and TRBJ2-7, with 10 bases that match TRBD2. With 4 bases clipped from V and 7 bases from J, the junction kept 7 bases outside the gene matches. The germline gives CDR1 SGHVS, CDR2 FNYEAQ. The CDR3 is made up of 14 amino acids. As DNA, the CDR3 is TGTGCCAGCAGCTCAGCGGGGGGGATCTATGAGCAGTACTTC. As protein: CASSSAGGIYEQYF.

At least ten counts were recorded for this clonotype. The rearrangement links TRBV7-2 to TRBJ2-3, with unresolved D. The germline V and J ends were trimmed by 5 bases and 0 bases, with 9 bases remaining between them. Germline CDR1 and CDR2: SGHTA and FQGNSA. The CDR3 totals 14 residues. This CDR3 reads CASSILTSTDTQYF. In DNA form, the CDR3 reads TGTGCCAGCAGCATTCTGACCAGCACAGATACGCAGTATTTT.

The chain couples TRBV6-1 to TRBJ1-1; TRBD1 is a possible D gene (6 bases). Trimming pared 7 bases from V and 0 bases from J, leaving 21 bases between. The CDR3 totals 17 residues. CDR1 and CDR2 (germline): MNHNS, SASEGT. The CDR3 DNA is TGTGCCAGCATCTCTCGGGGGGGCCTGAAGTTGAACACTGAAGCTTTCTTT. It codes for CASISRGGLKLNTEAFF.

This rearrangement joins TRBV6-2 or TRBV6-3 to TRBJ2-3; D unclear. Trimming shortened V by 5 bases and J by 2 bases, and 11 bases separated the two germline ends. The CDR3 is 14 amino acids. Germline loops: CDR1 MNHEY, CDR2 SVGEGT. The CDR3 nucleotides read TGTGCCAGCAGTACCCCCGCCGTCACAGATACGCAGTATTTT. Translation gives CASSTPAVTDTQYF.

The chain is built from TRBV18 and TRBJ2-3; D is unclear. Germline V lookup: CDR1 KGHSH, CDR2 LQKENI. This CDR3 has 14 residues. Trimming removed 3 bases from V and 5 bases from J, with 12 bases in between. The CDR3 reads CASSPSVAGDTQYF. The CDR3 DNA sequence: TGTGCCAGCTCACCTTCCGTGGCCGGAGATACGCAGTATTTT.

This clonotype was picked up a small number of times. This chain uses TRBV18 with TRBJ2-4, with a tentative D call TRBD2 (5 bases). The germline V and J ends were trimmed by 3 bases and 0 bases, with 15 bases remaining between them. This CDR3 is built from 17 residues. Germline lookup yields CDR1 KGHSH and CDR2 LQKENI. The CDR3 sequence: CASSPSIVALAKNIQYF. In DNA form, the CDR3 reads TGTGCCAGCTCACCTTCGATAGTAGCGCTAGCCAAAAACATTCAGTACTTC.

This clonotype was observed a handful of times. This rearrangement joins TRBV6-6 to TRBJ1-5; TRBD1 aligns across 8 bases. The J segment lost 9 bases and the V segment lost 7 bases, leaving 11 bases of the junction unmatched. The CDR3 runs to 14 residues. Per the germline V gene, CDR1 is MNHNY and CDR2 is SVGAGI (reference sequence). CDR3 bases: TGTGCCAGCACTGCACAGACAGGACAGGGGCCCCAGCATTTT. This codes for CASTAQTGQGPQHF.

This rearrangement joins TRBV20-1 to TRBJ2-5, with 7 bases matching TRBD2. Germline loops: CDR1 DFQATT, CDR2 SNEGSKA (reference sequence). The V segment lost 2 bases and the J segment 3 bases; nucleotides outside the gene matches: 0. This CDR3 is built from 12 residues. The CDR3 protein is CSARLAEETQYF. The CDR3, as DNA: TGCAGTGCTAGACTAGCGGAAGAGACCCAGTACTTC.

The chain joins TRBV23-1 to TRBJ1-2; a weak D match, TRBD1 (6 bases). TRBV23-1 carries the ORF label, with uncertain function. Deletions cut 6 bases from V and 3 bases from J, with 11 bases between. CDR3 length: 13 residues. DNA of the CDR3: TGCGCCAGCAGAATAGGGGGACACTATGGCTACACCTTC. This encodes CASRIGGHYGYTF.

This clonotype was counted many times. The rearrangement joins TRBV7-8 to TRBJ2-3; the D is unclear. This CDR3 is built from 14 residues. Germline CDR1 SGHVS, CDR2 FQNEAQ. Trimming took 2 bases from V and 6 from J, leaving 12 bases between them. CDR3 bases: TGTGCCAGCAGCTTACATTCCCCGGGCGATACGCAGTATTTT. Its protein is CASSLHSPGDTQYF.